This T cell receptor beta chain emerged from a study of blood T cell repertoires in COVID-19. How the authors handled the data: Estimation of nucleated cell counts relied on the amplification of reference gene primers. Some clones are missing from TCRdb's copy, which holds only in-frame ones; the method was immunoSEQ multiplex PCR. The DNA was the basis for D and trimming; V, J and clone size are from that table. The data hold roughly 150,000 clones, with around 87% observed a single time. The germline V gene encodes CDR1 SGDLS and CDR2 YYNGEE. The V segment lost 3 bases and the J segment 0 bases; nucleotides outside the gene matches: 1. The CDR3 length is 16 residues.

Sequenced: peripheral blood. V usage is TRBV9 and J usage is TRBJ2-6; 9 bases are shared with TRBD1. This sequence originates from a woman of 80 years or more with COVID-19, enrolled during active disease. CDR3 in DNA: TGTGCCAGCAGCGACAGGGGGCACTCTGGGGCCAACGTCCTGACTTTC. This gives the protein CASSDRGHSGANVLTF.